The sequence of this T cell receptor (beta chain) was determined in a study of blood T cell repertoires in COVID-19. Only in-frame clones appear in the TCRdb table, and some are missing; sequencing was by immunoSEQ multiplex PCR. The sample shows roughly 350,000 clones, almost 90% of them seen only once. The Seattle patients, enrolled during active infection, were followed longitudinally. This CDR3 spans 14 amino acids. Germline lookup yields CDR1 KGHSH and CDR2 LQKENI. Trimming took off 5 bases at V and 0 bases at J, with 8 bases between the two ends. The sample taken for sequencing was peripheral blood. The clonotype originates from a woman in her 70s with COVID-19, enrolled during active disease. This sequence joins TRBV18 and TRBJ2-4, with D hard to call. As DNA, the CDR3 is TGTGCCAGCTCAAGCGTACTAGCCAAAAACATTCAGTACTTC. It encodes CASSSVLAKNIQYF.